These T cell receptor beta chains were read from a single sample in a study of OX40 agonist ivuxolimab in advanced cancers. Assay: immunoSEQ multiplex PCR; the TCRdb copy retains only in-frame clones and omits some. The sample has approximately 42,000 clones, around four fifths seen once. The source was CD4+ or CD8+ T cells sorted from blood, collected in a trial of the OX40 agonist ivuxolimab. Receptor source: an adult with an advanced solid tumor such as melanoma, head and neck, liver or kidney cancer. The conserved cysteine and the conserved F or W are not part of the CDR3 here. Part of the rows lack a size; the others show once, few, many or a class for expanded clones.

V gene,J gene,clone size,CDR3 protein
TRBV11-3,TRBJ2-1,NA,ASSLGATSGSYNEQF
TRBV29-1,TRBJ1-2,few,SVEKQGYGYT
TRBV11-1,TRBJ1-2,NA,ASSSVGGRGYT
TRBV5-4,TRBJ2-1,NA,ASSFAGTQYNEQF
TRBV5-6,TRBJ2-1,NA,ASSYGLERLNEQF
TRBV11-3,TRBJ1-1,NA,ASSLRQSSEAF
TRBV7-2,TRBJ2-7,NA,ASSLGRGSYEQY
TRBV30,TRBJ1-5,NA,AWSRDRAQPQH
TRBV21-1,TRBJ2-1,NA,ASSKAPGLEEEQF
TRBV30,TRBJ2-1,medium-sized,AWSWEGEQF
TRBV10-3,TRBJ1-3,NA,AISGGFGSGNTIY
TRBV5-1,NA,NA,ASSLGEQGLEQY
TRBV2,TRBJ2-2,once,ASSVDQFTGELF
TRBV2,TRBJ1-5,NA,ASDRIYSNQPQH
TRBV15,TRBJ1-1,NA,ATSRGRVARSTEAF
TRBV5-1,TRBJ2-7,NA,ASSLAWGSYEQY
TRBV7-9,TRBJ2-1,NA,ASSSKWPYNEQF
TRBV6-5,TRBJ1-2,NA,ASSYSGAPDYGYT
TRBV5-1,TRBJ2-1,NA,ASSPRDYPSSYNEQF
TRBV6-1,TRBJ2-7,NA,TSSVYSSYEQY
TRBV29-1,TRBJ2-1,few,SGGLARANEQF
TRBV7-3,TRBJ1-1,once,ASSPGPGGNTEAF
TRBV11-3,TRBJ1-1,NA,ASSLGGAGGAF
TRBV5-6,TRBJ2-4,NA,ASSLGDEERHIQY
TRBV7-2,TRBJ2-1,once,ASSTGTTGYNEQF
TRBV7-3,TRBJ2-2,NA,ASSLKTRDTGELF
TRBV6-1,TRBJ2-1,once,AREPPDGNEQF
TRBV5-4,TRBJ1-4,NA,ASSTGPPGANEKLF
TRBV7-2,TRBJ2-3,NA,ASSSGGGRGTDTQY
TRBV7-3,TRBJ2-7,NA,ASSRAGQGSEQY
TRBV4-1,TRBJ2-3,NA,ASSQREGGDTQY
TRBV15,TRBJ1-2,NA,ATSRPGQDYDYT
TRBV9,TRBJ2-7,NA,ASTPGAGAEEQY
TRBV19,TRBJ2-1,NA,ASRKDRVAYNEQF
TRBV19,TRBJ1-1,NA,ASRDRAGSTEAF
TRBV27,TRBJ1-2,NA,ATLPGAHFSGYT
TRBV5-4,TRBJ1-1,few,ASSLEQVNTEAF
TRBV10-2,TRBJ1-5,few,ASSLGLGPQH
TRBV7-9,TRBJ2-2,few,ASSSVPLRSGPTGELF
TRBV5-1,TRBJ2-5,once,ASKQQGRGQETQY
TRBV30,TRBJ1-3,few,AWGTWSGNTIY
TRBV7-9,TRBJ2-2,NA,ASSLYAGNTGELF
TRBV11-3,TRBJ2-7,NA,ASSRVITGDEQY
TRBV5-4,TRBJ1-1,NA,ASSLVWGGNTEAF
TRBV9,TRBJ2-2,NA,ASNERGANTGELF